These T cell receptor beta chains were read from a single sample in a study of CXCR3-negative and CXCR3-positive naive CD8 T cells. No DNA is given; TCRdb re-called the 5' RACE reads and lists each CDR3 protein once. In total, the table holds some 66,000 distinct CDR3 sequences. Sequencing was carried out using naive CXCR3- CD8+ T cells from blood. The receptors derive from a human donor in good health. Some clones in this sample may be carry-over from other donors' samples. The CDR3 runs from the conserved cysteine through the conserved F or W.

CDR3 protein,J gene,V gene
CASSLGAGNEQFF,TRBJ2-1,TRBV5-1
CASSPRLGNEQYF,TRBJ2-7,TRBV7-9
CASSFRLREGSYNEQFF,TRBJ2-1,TRBV12-3/TRBV12-4
CASIPGGHNSYEQYF,TRBJ2-7,TRBV23-1
CASRGSGTRSYEQYF,TRBJ2-7,TRBV28
CASSQDLGGAADTQYF,TRBJ2-3,TRBV4-1
CASSSTGSGNTIYF,TRBJ1-3,TRBV7-9
CASRAGVPYEQYF,TRBJ2-7,TRBV19
CASNFAGENYGYTF,TRBJ1-2,TRBV7-9
CSVDGGNTDTQYF,TRBJ2-3,TRBV29-1
CAWSVNRADEQYF,TRBJ2-7,TRBV30
CASTPRRYTQYF,TRBJ2-3,TRBV19
CASSLMPLYGYTF,TRBJ1-2,TRBV7-6
CASSPFSTGNRETQYF,TRBJ2-5,TRBV6-6
CSARDPGSSYNEQFF,TRBJ2-1,TRBV20-1
CASSQAGSYEQYF,TRBJ2-7,TRBV14
CATERRRNTEAFF,TRBJ1-1,TRBV15
CASSLWVQGTGDLFF,TRBJ2-2,TRBV5-5
CASSQVQRAYNEQFF,TRBJ2-1,TRBV7-2
CASSSLVQGENYGYTF,TRBJ1-2,TRBV7-9
CATRPGGGTEAFF,TRBJ1-1,TRBV15
CASSPSDRNEQYF,TRBJ2-7,TRBV3-1
CSVEGAARQYF,TRBJ2-5,TRBV29-1
CASSPAQGEQFF,TRBJ2-1,TRBV7-3
CASSLAPSGTFYEQYF,TRBJ2-7,TRBV7-9
CASSTLSGGSYEQYF,TRBJ2-7,TRBV12-3/TRBV12-4
CSIGVGSYNEQFF,TRBJ2-1,TRBV29-1
CASAPLSYEQYF,TRBJ2-7,TRBV28
CASSFTGEQFF,TRBJ2-1,TRBV11-2
CASSFRPEKLFF,TRBJ1-4,TRBV28
CSASTQDSLSYEQYF,TRBJ2-7,TRBV20-1
CSAVPGQGVNTEAFF,TRBJ1-1,TRBV29-1
CASSLATGTVYGYTF,TRBJ1-2,TRBV7-8
CSVEKGTTEAFF,TRBJ1-1,TRBV29-1
CASSLFPGSEDTQYF,TRBJ2-3,TRBV7-3
CASGFAVGSSGDNEQCF,TRBJ2-1,TRBV12-5
CASSWTSDEQFF,TRBJ2-1,TRBV7-9
CASSEPTGEQETQYF,TRBJ2-5,TRBV25-1
CAIRGDRQETQYF,TRBJ2-5,TRBV10-3
CASSINPTRRDYGYTF,TRBJ1-2,TRBV5-1
CASSFRDEDEQFF,TRBJ2-1,TRBV5-6
CASSQTTGAPNQPQHF,TRBJ1-5,TRBV4-3
CASSPQGKGSYEQYF,TRBJ2-7,TRBV7-8
CSMTGQGPYEQYF,TRBJ2-7,TRBV29-1
CASSPPGGSAYNEQFF,TRBJ2-1,TRBV7-9
CASSEIAALPRLETQYF,TRBJ2-5,TRBV25-1
CASSQGGGGSNEQFF,TRBJ2-1,TRBV4-3
CASSDLNTGELFF,TRBJ2-2,TRBV10-1
CASSQDLGVVGTEAFF,TRBJ1-1,TRBV14
CASTWGPGGDEQYF,TRBJ2-7,TRBV5-4
CASSPSFGELFF,TRBJ2-2,TRBV5-1
CASSAGQGADEQYF,TRBJ2-7,TRBV13
CASSGFGEQFF,TRBJ2-1,TRBV7-6
CASSLALSSYEQYF,TRBJ2-7,TRBV12-3/TRBV12-4